The 18 T cell receptor beta chains below were found in one sample sequenced in a study of cytomegalovirus exposure and HLA in healthy donors. In the PCR, 60 Vbeta and 13 Jbeta primers were used. Clones were read by immunoSEQ multiplex PCR, and TCRdb kept only the in-frame ones, dropping some. This table has about 180,000 clones, around 80% appearing once. The sequencing sample was made of PBMCs. The receptors come from a woman between 50 and 59 years old in good health and CMV-seropositive.

On this clone: This specimen includes other DNA sequences encoding the same CDR3. The chain uses TRBV7-8 and TRBJ2-7; D possibly corresponds to TRBD2 (6 bases). In germline, CDR1 is SGHVS, CDR2 FQNEAQ. The V end lost 5 bases, the J end lost 4 bases, and 27 bases lay between the germline ends. The CDR3 is made up of 18 amino acids. CDR3 amino acids: CASSSPDRGRLGRYEQYF. For the CDR3, the DNA is TGTGCCAGCAGCAGCCCCGACAGAGGTCGGCTGGGGAGGTACGAGCAGTACTTC.

This clone was seen only a few times. This chain links TRBV9 with TRBJ2-5; 9 bases agree with TRBD1. The CDR3 runs to 16 residues. Germline V gives CDR1 SGDLS, CDR2 YYNGEE. V lost 4 bases, J lost 0 bases, and 7 bases stayed unmatched. CDR3 coding DNA: TGTGCCAGCAGCTCCCACCGGGACAGGGACCAAGAGACCCAGTACTTC. Translated: CASSSHRDRDQETQYF.

This chain connects TRBV21-1 to TRBJ2-4; the D segment call TRBD2 is taken from the table without a DNA check. TRBV21-1 is annotated as a pseudogene. The CDR3 is 15 amino acids. CDR3 DNA: TGTGCCAGCAGGGGGACTAGCGGGGGGCGATACATTCAGTACTTC. This sequence encodes CASRGTSGGRYIQYF.

The chain is built from TRBV9 and TRBJ1-2; 7 nucleotides align to TRBD1. The germline V gene has CDR1 SGDLS and CDR2 YYNGEE. The J segment lost 7 bases and the V segment lost 2 bases, leaving 8 bases of the junction unmatched. This CDR3 comprises 14 residues. CDR3 sequence reads: CASSVGTARGGYTF. CDR3 nucleotides: TGTGCCAGCAGCGTTGGGACAGCGAGGGGTGGCTACACCTTC.

V gene TRBV2 combines with J gene TRBJ1-1, with 7 bases identical to TRBD1. CDR1 is SNHLY and CDR2 is FYNNEI in the germline V gene. V trimming: 6 bases; J trimming: 0 bases; junction bases outside the gene matches: 4. The CDR3 totals 14 residues. The CDR3 coding sequence is TGTGCCAGCAGCCTACAGGGGCTGAACACTGAAGCTTTCTTT. Amino acid sequence: CASSLQGLNTEAFF.

The genes are TRBV15 and TRBJ1-5; no reliable D call. The germline V gene has CDR1 LNHNV and CDR2 YYDKDF (reference sequence). The CDR3 has 12 residues. V was shortened by 1 base and J by 5 bases, with 3 bases between the two germline ends. The CDR3 sequence: CATSRADQPQHF. In DNA, the CDR3 is TGTGCCACCAGCAGAGCCGATCAGCCCCAGCATTTT.

The CDR3 is CASTLGGFGSNQPQHF. The DNA for the CDR3 is TGTGCCAGTACCCTCGGAGGGTTTGGGAGCAATCAGCCCCAGCATTTT. The V call is TRBV19, the J call TRBJ1-5; the D is unclear. Trimming stripped 7 bases from V and 1 base from J, with 17 bases between. Germline values: CDR1 LNHDA, CDR2 SQIVND (reference sequence). The CDR3 contains 16 residues.

This chain links TRBV19 with TRBJ2-1; perhaps TRBD2 as D (8 bases). The length of the CDR3 is 17 residues. Germline V CDR1 and CDR2: LNHDA, SQIVND (reference sequence). V dropped 7 bases and J dropped 9 bases, with 28 bases sitting between them. The CDR3, as DNA: TGTGCCAGTATCTCCAGGGGGACTAGTAAGGGTAGCGGTGAGCAGTTCTTC. This codes for CASISRGTSKGSGEQFF.

The chain recombines TRBV7-2 with TRBJ1-1; D is undetermined. V shed 1 base and J shed 5 bases, with 11 bases lying between them. The CDR3 consists of 14 residues. Per the germline V gene, CDR1 is SGHTA and CDR2 is FQGNSA. CDR3 loop: CASSLGGSGTEAFF. CDR3 nucleotide sequence: TGTGCCAGCAGCTTAGGAGGGTCTGGGACTGAAGCTTTCTTT.

The genes are TRBV7-9 and TRBJ2-2, with 7 bases aligning to TRBD1. V lost 5 bases to trimming and J lost 6 bases; unmatched junction nucleotides: 6. Germline V CDR1 and CDR2: SEHNR, FQNEAQ (reference sequence). This CDR3 region has 14 residues. CDR3 loop: CASSPTGIAGELFF. In nucleotides, the CDR3 is TGTGCCAGCAGCCCGACAGGGATCGCCGGGGAGCTGTTTTTT. Supplemented by reference TRBV7-9 and TRBJ2-2, the full variable domain reads DTGVSQNPRHKITKRGQNVTFRCDPISEHNRLYWYRQTLGQGPEFLTYFQNEAQLEKSRLLSDRFSAERPKGSFSTLEIQRTEQGDSAMYLCASSPTGIAGELFFGEGSRLTVL.

J is TRBJ2-1 and V is TRBV15; the D gene is possibly TRBD2 (6 bases). This CDR3 spans 13 amino acids. The germline V gene encodes CDR1 LNHNV and CDR2 YYDKDF (reference sequence). Trimming took 3 bases from V and 9 from J, leaving 12 bases between them. The CDR3 sequence: CATSRGLGGEQFF. In DNA, the CDR3 is TGTGCCACCAGCAGGGGGCTGGGGGGTGAGCAGTTCTTC.

The chain employs TRBV18 and TRBJ2-7; TRBD2 agrees at 8 bases. The ends lost 3 bases at V and 5 bases at J; junction bases unmatched: 3. CDR3 length: 13 residues. Germline lookup yields CDR1 KGHSH and CDR2 LQKENI. CDR3 sequence: CASSPPGGDEQYF. CDR3 in DNA: TGTGCCAGCTCACCTCCCGGGGGGGACGAGCAGTACTTC.

This chain links TRBV6-1 with TRBJ2-5; no clear D. V lost 3 bases and J lost 6, with 11 bases in between. Germline CDR1 is MNHNS and CDR2 is SASEGT. The CDR3 consists of 13 residues. The CDR3 bases are TGTGCCAGCAGTGATCGAGAGCCACAGACCCAGTACTTC. This codes for CASSDREPQTQYF.

This sequence joins TRBV7-9 and TRBJ2-7; D call uncertain. The CDR3 spans 13 residues. Per germline, CDR1 SEHNR and CDR2 FQNEAQ (reference sequence). V lost 5 bases to trimming and J lost 5 bases, with 13 bases between them. CDR3 protein: CASSLADMHEQYF. Here the CDR3 DNA reads TGTGCCAGCAGCCTCGCCGACATGCACGAGCAGTACTTC.

This rearrangement joins TRBV27 to TRBJ2-7; possibly TRBD1 for D (6 bases). The germline V and J ends were trimmed by 4 bases and 3 bases, with 13 bases remaining between them. Germline V gene lookup returns CDR1 MNHEY and CDR2 SMNVEV (reference sequence). The CDR3 covers 14 residues. The CDR3 bases are TGTGCCAGCAGTTCGGACAGAAGACGCTACGAGCAGTACTTC. This codes for CASSSDRRRYEQYF.

The rearrangement joins TRBV28 to TRBJ1-1; D may be TRBD1 (6 bases). CDR1 and CDR2 from the germline V gene are MDHEN and SYDVKM. This CDR3 has 15 amino acids. V shed 6 bases and J shed 6 bases, with 20 bases lying between them. The CDR3 loop reads CASSRWGLGIPEAFF. The CDR3 DNA sequence: TGTGCCAGCAGCAGGTGGGGGCTCGGGATCCCTGAAGCTTTCTTT.

This clone appeared a few times. V usage is TRBV16 and J usage is TRBJ1-2; D might be TRBD1 (5 bases). Germline V gives CDR1 KGHSY, CDR2 FQNENV. The CDR3 is 15 amino acids. Trimming cost V 2 bases and J 4 bases, with 14 bases left between them. The CDR3 here is CASSQVQESLYGYTF. CDR3 coding DNA: TGTGCCAGCAGCCAAGTACAGGAGTCCCTCTATGGCTACACCTTC.

This rearrangement joins TRBV5-1 to TRBJ1-1; TRBD1 aligns across 11 bases. V lost 3 bases and J lost 9; bases outside the gene matches: 10. Germline CDR1 reads SGHRS; CDR2 reads YFSETQ. The CDR3 has 15 amino acids. The CDR3 spells CASSSGQGAFPQAFF. DNA of the CDR3: TGCGCCAGCAGCTCCGGACAGGGGGCCTTTCCCCAAGCTTTCTTT. Filled out from reference TRBV5-1 and TRBJ1-1, the complete variable domain reads KAGVTQTPRYLIKTRGQQVTLSCSPISGHRSVSWYQQTPGQGLQFLFEYFSETQRNKGNFPGRFSGRQFSNSRSEMNVSTLELGDSALYLCASSSGQGAFPQAFFGQGTRLTVV.